This T cell receptor (beta chain) comes out of a study of cytomegalovirus exposure and HLA in healthy donors. About this clone itself: The antigen is not known.

The primer mix had 60 Vbeta and 13 Jbeta primers. Repertoires were generated with immunoSEQ multiplex PCR, while TCRdb's copy carries only in-frame clones and drops some. Among a few hundred thousand clones listed, 92% were seen once. Study-wide points: V- and J-gene trimming of TCR beta was linked (in a later analysis) to a missense DCLRE1C variant. Later analysis identified 16,000 or so TCR beta sequences associated with HLA alleles, using a false discovery rate threshold of 0.05. Productive rates of about 87% or about 30% were seen for most TCR beta V segments in an earlier analysis.

Per the germline V gene, CDR1 is MNHEY and CDR2 is SMNVEV (reference sequence). Trimming removed 4 bases from V and 7 bases from J, with 25 bases in between. The CDR3 spans 17 residues. The chain employs TRBV27 and TRBJ2-5; weak D call: TRBD1 (5 bases). The TCR was taken from a girl aged 2-10 years in good health and CMV-seronegative. The sequencing sample was made of PBMCs. The CDR3 spells CASSSWQGRGVVGTQYF. The CDR3 DNA sequence: TGTGCCAGCAGTTCGTGGCAGGGAAGGGGCGTTGTCGGGACCCAGTACTTC.